This T cell receptor beta chain was retrieved from a study of cytomegalovirus exposure and HLA in healthy donors. The PCR employed 60 Vbeta primers together with 13 Jbeta primers. Clones were sequenced by immunoSEQ multiplex PCR, and TCRdb holds only the in-frame ones, with some missing. The sample has 100,000 to 150,000 clones; around 75% are singletons. The CDR3 consists of 14 residues. The V gene's germline CDR1 is MNHEY and CDR2 SVGAGI. The V and J ends lost 6 bases and 7 bases respectively, with 16 bases between them. The TCR was taken from a woman aged 50 to 60 in good health and CMV-seropositive. The chain combines TRBV6-5 with TRBJ1-5, with D perhaps matching TRBD1 (5 bases). Sequencing input: PBMCs. The CDR3 region has the DNA TGTGCCAGCAGCCAAGACAGCGTCGAGCAGCCCCAGCATTTT. Translated, it gives CASSQDSVEQPQHF.